The 14 T cell receptor beta chains below all came from one sample that was sequenced in a study of T cells in women clearing cervical HPV infection. Assay: immunoSEQ multiplex PCR; the TCRdb copy retains only in-frame clones and omits some. The sample data list roughly 45,000 clones. Sequencing was performed on blood buffy coat. These receptor sequences come from a woman between 18 and 70 years old with a cervical HPV16 infection that either progressed to CIN3+ or cleared (not recorded which).

A word on this clone: Sequencing ends 3 residues short of the CDR3 end; the germline J gene provides the rest. The genes are TRBV4-1 and TRBJ2-7, with D possibly matching TRBD2 (6 bases). The germline CDR1 and CDR2 sequences are MGHRA and YSYEKL. V shed 4 bases and J shed 3 bases, with 22 bases lying between them. The CDR3 has 17 amino acids. CDR3 in amino acids: CASSRFLGSPEGYEQYF. The sequenced part of the CDR3 DNA is TGCGCCAGCAGCCGATTCCTTGGGTCCCCGGAGGGCTACGAG.

As to this clone: The read ends 3 residues shy of where the CDR3 ends; the end is completed using the germline J gene. The V call is TRBV4-1, the J call TRBJ1-3, with a tentative D call TRBD1 (5 bases). Trimming removed 8 bases from V and 4 bases from J, with 15 bases in between. Germline V lookup: CDR1 MGHRA, CDR2 YSYEKL. The CDR3 covers 14 residues. This CDR3 is CASGPGFGGNTIYF. Partial CDR3 DNA: TGCGCCAGCGGACCAGGGTTTGGCGGAAACACC.

A word on this clone: The observed sequence ends 3 residues before the CDR3 terminus, with the missing tail filled in from the germline J gene. V is TRBV9 and J is TRBJ2-3, with a possible D match to TRBD1 (5 bases). Trimming removed 0 bases at V and 2 bases at J, with 10 bases between. Per the germline V gene, CDR1 is SGDLS and CDR2 is YYNGEE. CDR3 length: 15 residues. CDR3: CASSVGGAVTDTQYF. CDR3 bases read: TGTGCCAGCAGCGTAGGTGGGGCAGTCACAGATACG.

Concerning this clone: The read terminates 3 residues before the CDR3 end, so the remaining end is supplied by the germline J gene. The V and J genes are TRBV28 and TRBJ2-7; D possibly corresponds to TRBD2 (6 bases). V was shortened by 9 bases and J by 6 bases, with 15 bases between the two germline ends. Germline CDR1 is MDHEN and CDR2 is SYDVKM. The CDR3 runs to 12 residues. CDR3 region: CASTRDFSEQYF. CDR3 bases read: TGTGCCAGTACACGGGACTTTTCCGAG.

As for this clone: The CDR3 extends 3 residues past the end of the read, so its final part is completed from the germline J gene. The chain is built from TRBV5-6 and TRBJ1-1; D remains ambiguous. CDR1 and CDR2 (germline): SGHDT, YYEEEE. The germline V and J ends were trimmed by 1 base and 0 bases, with 10 bases remaining between them. The CDR3 length is 15 residues. The part of the CDR3 DNA that was read is TGTGCCAGCAGCTTGAATCCAGTCTTGAACACTGAA. Protein product: CASSLNPVLNTE. In full, the CDR3 is CASSLNPVLNTEAFF.

Remarks on this clone: The read ends 3 residues shy of where the CDR3 ends; the end is completed using the germline J gene. This chain joins TRBV7-3 and TRBJ2-2; 7 nucleotides agree with TRBD1. The CDR3 has 13 amino acids. In germline, CDR1 is SGHTA, CDR2 FQGTGA. CDR3 amino acids: CASSSTGFSPLFF. The covered CDR3 bases are TGTGCCAGCAGCTCGACAGGGTTTTCACCG.

Concerning this clone: The observed sequence ends 3 residues before the CDR3 terminus, with the missing tail filled in from the germline J gene. The gene calls are TRBV5-4 and TRBJ2-3; maybe TRBD1 (5 bases). The CDR3 is made up of 13 amino acids. Germline values: CDR1 SGHNT, CDR2 YYREEE (reference sequence). V lost 2 bases and J 7 bases, leaving 11 bases between the germline ends. Partial CDR3 DNA: TGTGCCAGCAGCTTCAAGGGGTCGAATACG. This encodes CASSFKGSNT. The entire CDR3 protein is CASSFKGSNTQYF. The full variable domain, its missing parts supplied by reference TRBV5-4 and TRBJ2-3, is ETGVTQSPTHLIKTRGQQVTLRCSSQSGHNTVSWYQQALGQGPQFIFQYYREEENGRGNFPPRFSGLQFPNYSSELNVNALELDDSALYLCASSFKGSNTQYFGPGTRLTVL.

On this clone: The read halts 3 residues ahead of the CDR3 end, with the missing end drawn from the germline J gene. The chain couples TRBV11-1 to TRBJ2-5; 8 bases fit TRBD1. This CDR3 contains 14 residues. V lost 1 base to trimming and J lost 2 bases; unmatched junction nucleotides: 0. CDR1 SGHAT and CDR2 FQDESV come from the germline V gene (reference sequence). The CDR3: CASSLGTGQETQYF. The DNA read from the CDR3 is TGTGCCAGCAGCTTAGGGACAGGGCAAGAGACC. Using reference TRBV11-1 and TRBJ2-5 for the parts outside the CDR3, the full variable domain is EAEVAQSPRYKITEKSQAVAFWCDPISGHATLYWYRQILGQGPELLVQFQDESVVDDSQLPKDRFSAERLKGVDSTLKIQPAELGDSAMYLCASSLGTGQETQYFGPGTRLLVL.

Concerning this clone itself: The read ends 3 residues early relative to the CDR3; the germline J gene fills the gap. This sequence joins TRBV19 and TRBJ2-7; D may be TRBD2 (7 bases). V gave up 6 bases and J gave up 3 bases, with 12 bases separating them. The germline CDR1 and CDR2 sequences are LNHDA and SQIVND (reference sequence). This CDR3 is built from 13 residues. CDR3 DNA (partial): TGTGCCAGTAGCCAGGGAGGGGGCTACGAG. Translated: CASSQGGGYE. The CDR3 as a whole reads CASSQGGGYEQYF. The variable domain in full, completed from reference TRBV19 and TRBJ2-7, reads DGGITQSPKYLFRKEGQNVTLSCEQNLNHDAMYWYRQDPGQGLRLIYYSQIVNDFQKGDIAEGYSVSREKKESFPLTVTSAQKNPTAFYLCASSQGGGYEQYFGPGTRLTVT.

Turning to this clone: The CDR3 end lies 3 residues beyond the end of the read and is filled in from the germline J gene. This rearrangement joins TRBV4-1 to TRBJ2-5; 8 nucleotides match TRBD1. Germline values: CDR1 MGHRA, CDR2 YSYEKL. Trimming took 4 bases from V and 4 from J; bases not matched to a gene: 5. CDR3 length: 14 amino acids. The CDR3 loop is CASSPGGTLETQYF. The DNA read from the CDR3 is TGCGCCAGCAGCCCAGGGGGCACTTTAGAGACC.

On this clone: The CDR3 goes on 3 residues after the read ends, and that part is filled in from the germline J gene. The rearrangement links TRBV5-6 to TRBJ2-3; D is possibly TRBD2 (5 bases). Trimming took 0 bases from V and 1 from J, leaving 9 bases between them. This CDR3 is built from 15 residues. Per the germline V gene, CDR1 is SGHDT and CDR2 is YYEEEE. CDR3 region: CASSLDLSGTDTQYF. CDR3 DNA (partial): TGTGCCAGCAGCTTGGATCTTAGCGGCACAGATACG.

As regards this clone: The read terminates 3 residues before the CDR3 end, so the remaining end is supplied by the germline J gene. The chain recombines TRBV18 with TRBJ1-2; TRBD1 is a possible D gene (6 bases). CDR3 length equals 21 residues. The germline gives CDR1 KGHSH, CDR2 LQKENI. CDR3 protein: CASSPKRPKASLTGGSYDYTF. Incomplete CDR3 DNA: TGTGCCAGCTCACCTAAAAGACCAAAAGCTTCTTTGACAGGTGGATCCTACGAC.

Remarks on this clone: Coverage ceases 3 residues before the CDR3 finishes, and the germline J gene fills in the end. This chain links TRBV19 with TRBJ2-7; weak D call: TRBD1 (5 bases). The CDR3 runs to 14 residues. Per the germline V gene, CDR1 is LNHDA and CDR2 is SQIVND (reference sequence). V gave up 5 bases and J gave up 6 bases, with 17 bases separating them. The CDR3 is CASSYRKQDSEQYF. The DNA read from the CDR3 is TGTGCCAGTAGTTACCGGAAACAGGATTCCGAG.

For this clone: The sequenced fragment ends 3 residues before the CDR3 boundary, so the rest is inferred from the germline J gene. The chain combines TRBV6-1 with TRBJ1-2; D not certain. The CDR3 contains 13 residues. Germline lookup yields CDR1 MNHNS and CDR2 SASEGT. V lost 2 bases, J lost 4 bases, and 8 bases lay in between. Partial CDR3 DNA: TGTGCCAGCAGTGAACTCGCAGGCTATGGC. Amino acids: CASSELAGYG. In full, the CDR3 is CASSELAGYGYTF.